The present T cell receptor (beta chain) was sequenced within a study of cytomegalovirus exposure and HLA in healthy donors. General study findings and limits: Reportedly, HLA-A and HLA-B alleles of most subjects were accurately predicted from TCR beta.

In the case of this clone: Its antigen remains unknown.

There were likely unrecorded immune exposures, though donors were nominally healthy when sampled. Germline V gene data show CDR1 as LNHDA and CDR2 as SQIVND (reference sequence). This CDR3 is built from 14 residues. The J segment lost 7 bases and the V segment lost 1 base, leaving 6 bases of the junction unmatched. Vbeta (60) and Jbeta (13) primers were used in the PCR. Repertoires were generated with immunoSEQ multiplex PCR, while TCRdb's copy carries only in-frame clones and drops some. In the table there are 160,000 or so clones, roughly 84% of which are singletons. Source material: PBMCs. The chain is built from TRBV19 and TRBJ1-1; 7 nucleotides match TRBD1. The TCR was taken from a woman younger than 35 in good health and CMV-seronegative. DNA for the CDR3: TGTGCCAGTAGTATAGGCCAGGGGGTATTTGAAGCTTTCTTT. This translates into CASSIGQGVFEAFF. Complete variable domain (other parts from reference TRBV19 and TRBJ1-1): DGGITQSPKYLFRKEGQNVTLSCEQNLNHDAMYWYRQDPGQGLRLIYYSQIVNDFQKGDIAEGYSVSREKKESFPLTVTSAQKNPTAFYLCASSIGQGVFEAFFGQGTRLTVV.